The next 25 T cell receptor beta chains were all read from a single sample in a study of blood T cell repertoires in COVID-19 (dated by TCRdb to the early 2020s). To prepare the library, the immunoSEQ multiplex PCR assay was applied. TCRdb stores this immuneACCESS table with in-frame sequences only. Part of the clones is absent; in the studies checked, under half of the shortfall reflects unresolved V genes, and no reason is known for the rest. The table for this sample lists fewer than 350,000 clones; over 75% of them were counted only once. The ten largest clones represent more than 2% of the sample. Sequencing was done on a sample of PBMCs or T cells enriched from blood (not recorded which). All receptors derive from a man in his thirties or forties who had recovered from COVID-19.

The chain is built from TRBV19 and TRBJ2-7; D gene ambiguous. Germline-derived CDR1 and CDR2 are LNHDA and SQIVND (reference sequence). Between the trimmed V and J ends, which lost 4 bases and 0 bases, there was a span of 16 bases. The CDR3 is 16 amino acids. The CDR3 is CASSNVKLPGSYEQYF. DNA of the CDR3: TGTGCCAGTAGTAATGTAAAACTCCCAGGCTCCTACGAGCAGTACTTC.

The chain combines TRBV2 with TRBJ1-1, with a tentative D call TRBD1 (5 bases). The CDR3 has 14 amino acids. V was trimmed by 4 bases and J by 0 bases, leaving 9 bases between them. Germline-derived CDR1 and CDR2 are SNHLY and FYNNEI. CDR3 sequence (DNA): TGTGCCAGCAGTGTAAAGGGGATGAACACTGAAGCTTTCTTT. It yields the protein CASSVKGMNTEAFF.

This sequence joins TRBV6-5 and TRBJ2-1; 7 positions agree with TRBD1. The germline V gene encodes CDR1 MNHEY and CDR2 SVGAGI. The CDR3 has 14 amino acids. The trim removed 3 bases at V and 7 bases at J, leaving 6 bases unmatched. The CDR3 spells CASSYMRQGNEQFF. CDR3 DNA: TGTGCCAGCAGTTATATGAGACAGGGAAATGAGCAGTTCTTC.

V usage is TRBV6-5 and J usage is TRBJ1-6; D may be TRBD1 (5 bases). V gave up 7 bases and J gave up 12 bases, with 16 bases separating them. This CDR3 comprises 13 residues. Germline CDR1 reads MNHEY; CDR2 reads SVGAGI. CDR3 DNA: TGTGCCAGCATGAAGACAGCCTTCGAACCCCTCCACTTT. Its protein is CASMKTAFEPLHF.

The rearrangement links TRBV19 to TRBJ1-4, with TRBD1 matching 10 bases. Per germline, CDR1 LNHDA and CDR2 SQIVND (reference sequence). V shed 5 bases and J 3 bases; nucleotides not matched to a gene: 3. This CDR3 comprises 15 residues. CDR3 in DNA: TGTGCCAGTAGTTCGACAGGGGGCCCTAATGAAAAACTGTTTTTT. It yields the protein CASSSTGGPNEKLFF.

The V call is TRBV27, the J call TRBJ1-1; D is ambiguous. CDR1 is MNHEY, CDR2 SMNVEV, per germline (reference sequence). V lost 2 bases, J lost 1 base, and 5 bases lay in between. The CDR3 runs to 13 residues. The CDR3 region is CASSLRGNTEAFF. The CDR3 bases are TGTGCCAGCAGTTTACGGGGGAACACTGAAGCTTTCTTT.

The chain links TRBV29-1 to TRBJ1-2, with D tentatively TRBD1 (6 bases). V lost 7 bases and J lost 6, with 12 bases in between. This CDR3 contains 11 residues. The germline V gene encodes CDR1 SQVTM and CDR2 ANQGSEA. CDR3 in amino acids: CSALGGNGYTF. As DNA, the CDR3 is TGCAGCGCCCTAGGGGGAAATGGCTACACCTTC.

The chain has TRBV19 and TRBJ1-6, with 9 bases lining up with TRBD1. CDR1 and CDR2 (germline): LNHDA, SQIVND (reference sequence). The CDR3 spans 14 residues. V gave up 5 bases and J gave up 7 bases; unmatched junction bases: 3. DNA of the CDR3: TGTGCCAGTAGTGGAGGACAGGGGAATTCACCCCTCCACTTT. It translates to CASSGGQGNSPLHF.

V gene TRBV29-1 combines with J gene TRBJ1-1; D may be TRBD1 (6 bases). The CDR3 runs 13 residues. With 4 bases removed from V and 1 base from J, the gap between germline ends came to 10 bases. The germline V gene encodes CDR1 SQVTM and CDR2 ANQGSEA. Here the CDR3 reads CSVVDRKNTEAFF. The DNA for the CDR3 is TGCAGCGTTGTGGACAGAAAGAACACTGAAGCTTTCTTT.

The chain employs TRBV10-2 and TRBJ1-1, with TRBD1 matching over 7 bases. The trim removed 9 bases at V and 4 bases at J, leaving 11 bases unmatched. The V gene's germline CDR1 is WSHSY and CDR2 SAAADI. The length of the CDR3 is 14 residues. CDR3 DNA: TGCGCCAGTAAGGACACAGGGGATCCCACTGAAGCTTTCTTT. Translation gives CASKDTGDPTEAFF.

The CDR3 sequence is CASRSHAGTDTQYF. The CDR3 DNA is TGTGCCAGCAGATCACACGCCGGCACAGATACGCAGTATTTT. This chain connects TRBV6-5 to TRBJ2-3; D is unresolved. The CDR3 consists of 14 residues. The V end lost 6 bases, the J end lost 1 base, and 11 bases lay between the germline ends. Per the germline V gene, CDR1 is MNHEY and CDR2 is SVGAGI.

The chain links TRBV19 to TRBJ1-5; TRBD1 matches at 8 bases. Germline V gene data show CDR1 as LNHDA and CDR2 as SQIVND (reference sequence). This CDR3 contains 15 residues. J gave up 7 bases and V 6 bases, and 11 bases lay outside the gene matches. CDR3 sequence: CASSKNRDRTQPQHF. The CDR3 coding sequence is TGTGCCAGTAGCAAAAACCGGGACAGGACCCAGCCCCAGCATTTT. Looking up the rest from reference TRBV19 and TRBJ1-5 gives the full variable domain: DGGITQSPKYLFRKEGQNVTLSCEQNLNHDAMYWYRQDPGQGLRLIYYSQIVNDFQKGDIAEGYSVSREKKESFPLTVTSAQKNPTAFYLCASSKNRDRTQPQHFGDGTRLSIL.

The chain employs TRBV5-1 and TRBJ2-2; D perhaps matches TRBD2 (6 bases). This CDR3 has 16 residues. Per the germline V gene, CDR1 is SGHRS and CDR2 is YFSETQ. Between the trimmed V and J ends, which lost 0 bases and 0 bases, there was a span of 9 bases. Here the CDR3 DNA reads TGCGCCAGCAGCTTGGGGGCGGGGACGAACACCGGGGAGCTGTTTTTT. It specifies CASSLGAGTNTGELFF.

CDR3 coding DNA: TGTGCCATCAGACCGACAGGAGAGAATTCACCCCTCCACTTT. It is translated as CAIRPTGENSPLHF. The chain joins TRBV10-3 to TRBJ1-6; TRBD1 might be the D (6 bases). CDR1 ENHRY and CDR2 SYGVKD come from the germline V gene. The CDR3 loop spans 14 amino acids. V dropped 6 bases and J dropped 7 bases, with 13 bases sitting between them.

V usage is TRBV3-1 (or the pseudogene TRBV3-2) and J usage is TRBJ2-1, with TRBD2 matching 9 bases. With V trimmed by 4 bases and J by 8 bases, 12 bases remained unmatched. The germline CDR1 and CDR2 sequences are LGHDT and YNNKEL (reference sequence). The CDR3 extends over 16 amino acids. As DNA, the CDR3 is TGTGCCAGCAGCCTGAGAGGTAGCGGGGGCGGGGATGAGCAGTTCTTC. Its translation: CASSLRGSGGGDEQFF.

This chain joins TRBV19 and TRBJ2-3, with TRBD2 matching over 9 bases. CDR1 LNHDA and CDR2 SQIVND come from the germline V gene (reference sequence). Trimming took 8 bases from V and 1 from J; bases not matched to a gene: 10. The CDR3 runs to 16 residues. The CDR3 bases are TGTGCCAGTGGAGGGACTAGCCGCCTCGGCACAGATACGCAGTATTTT. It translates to CASGGTSRLGTDTQYF. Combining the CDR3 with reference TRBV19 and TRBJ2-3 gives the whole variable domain DGGITQSPKYLFRKEGQNVTLSCEQNLNHDAMYWYRQDPGQGLRLIYYSQIVNDFQKGDIAEGYSVSREKKESFPLTVTSAQKNPTAFYLCASGGTSRLGTDTQYFGPGTRLTVL.

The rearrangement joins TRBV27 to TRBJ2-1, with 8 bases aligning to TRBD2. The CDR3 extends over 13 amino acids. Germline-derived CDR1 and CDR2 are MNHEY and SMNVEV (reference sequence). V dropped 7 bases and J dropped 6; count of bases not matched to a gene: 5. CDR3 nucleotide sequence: TGTGCCAGCACTCGGACTAGCACCAATGAGCAGTTCTTC. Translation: CASTRTSTNEQFF.

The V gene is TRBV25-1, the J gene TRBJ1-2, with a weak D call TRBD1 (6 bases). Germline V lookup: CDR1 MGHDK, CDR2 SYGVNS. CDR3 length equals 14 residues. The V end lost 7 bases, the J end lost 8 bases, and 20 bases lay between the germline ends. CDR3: CASKDSRKFSGYTF. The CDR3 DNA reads TGTGCCAGCAAGGACAGCCGGAAGTTCAGCGGCTACACCTTC.

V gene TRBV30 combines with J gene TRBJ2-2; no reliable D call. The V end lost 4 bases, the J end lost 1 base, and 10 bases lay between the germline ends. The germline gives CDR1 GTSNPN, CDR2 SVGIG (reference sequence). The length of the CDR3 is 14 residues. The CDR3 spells CAWTPRRNTGELFF. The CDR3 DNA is TGTGCCTGGACCCCGCGCCGGAACACCGGGGAGCTGTTTTTT.

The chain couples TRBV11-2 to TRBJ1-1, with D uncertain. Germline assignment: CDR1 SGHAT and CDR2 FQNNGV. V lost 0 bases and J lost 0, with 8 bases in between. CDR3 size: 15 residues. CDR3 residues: CASSLETAMNTEAFF. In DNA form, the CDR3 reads TGTGCCAGCAGCTTAGAAACAGCTATGAACACTGAAGCTTTCTTT.

The CDR3 DNA follows: TGTGCCAGCAGCTTGCCCCAGCGGGGGTGGGAAGAGACCCAGTACTTC. The encoded protein is CASSLPQRGWEETQYF. The chain employs TRBV5-6 and TRBJ2-5; TRBD2 agrees at 8 bases. The germline CDR1 and CDR2 sequences are SGHDT and YYEEEE. V lost 1 base, J lost 3 bases, and 8 bases stayed unmatched. The CDR3 totals 16 residues.

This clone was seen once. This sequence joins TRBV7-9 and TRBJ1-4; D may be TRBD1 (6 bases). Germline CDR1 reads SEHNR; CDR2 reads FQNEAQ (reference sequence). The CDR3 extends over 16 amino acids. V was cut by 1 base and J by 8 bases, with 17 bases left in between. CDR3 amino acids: CASSLGNPGQSEKLFF. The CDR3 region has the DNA TGTGCCAGCAGCTTAGGAAATCCGGGACAATCGGAAAAACTGTTTTTT.

CDR3 loop: CSARSPPGTEAFF. The CDR3 nucleotides are TGCAGCGCACGTAGTCCCCCGGGCACTGAAGCTTTCTTT. The V gene is TRBV29-1, the J gene TRBJ1-1, with D uncertain. The CDR3 is 13 residues long. V lost 7 bases to trimming and J lost 4 bases, with 16 bases between them. Germline V gene sequence: CDR1 SQVTM, CDR2 ANQGSEA.

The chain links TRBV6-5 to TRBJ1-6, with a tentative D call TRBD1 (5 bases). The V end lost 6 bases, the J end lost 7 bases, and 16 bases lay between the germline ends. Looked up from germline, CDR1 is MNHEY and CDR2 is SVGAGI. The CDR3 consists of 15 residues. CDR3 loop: CASRGPGTRNSPLHF. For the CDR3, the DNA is TGTGCCAGCAGGGGGCCAGGGACTAGGAATTCACCCCTCCACTTT.

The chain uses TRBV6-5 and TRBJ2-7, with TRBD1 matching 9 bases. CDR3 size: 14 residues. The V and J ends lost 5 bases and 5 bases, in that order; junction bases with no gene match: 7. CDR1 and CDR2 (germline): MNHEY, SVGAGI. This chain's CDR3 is CASSNRDRAHEQYF. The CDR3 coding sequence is TGTGCCAGCAGTAACCGGGACAGGGCCCACGAGCAGTACTTC.